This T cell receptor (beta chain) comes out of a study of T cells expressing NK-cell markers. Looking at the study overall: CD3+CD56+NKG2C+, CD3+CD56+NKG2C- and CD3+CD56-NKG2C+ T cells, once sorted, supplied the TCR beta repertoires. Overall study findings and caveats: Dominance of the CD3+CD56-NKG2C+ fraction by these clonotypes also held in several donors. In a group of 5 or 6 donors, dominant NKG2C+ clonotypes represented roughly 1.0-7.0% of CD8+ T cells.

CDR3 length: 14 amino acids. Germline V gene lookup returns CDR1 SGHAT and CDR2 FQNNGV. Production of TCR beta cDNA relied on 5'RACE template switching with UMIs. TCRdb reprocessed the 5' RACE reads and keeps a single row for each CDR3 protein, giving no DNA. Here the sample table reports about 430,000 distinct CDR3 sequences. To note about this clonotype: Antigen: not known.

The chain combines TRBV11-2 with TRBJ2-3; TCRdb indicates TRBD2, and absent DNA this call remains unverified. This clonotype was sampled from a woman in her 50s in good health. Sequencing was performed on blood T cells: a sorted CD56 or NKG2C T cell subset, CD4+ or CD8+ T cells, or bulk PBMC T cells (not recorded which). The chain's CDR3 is CASSPSGRKDTQYF.